This entry lists 13 T cell receptor beta chains sequenced from one sample in a study of PD-L1 blockade in urothelial cancer. The time point was: peripheral blood 6 weeks after treatment start. The table came from immunoSEQ multiplex PCR; TCRdb's copy has only in-frame clones and leaves some out. The data show about 38,000 clones, with 75% to 90% seen just once and 24% held by the top ten. The sequenced sample was PBMCs, obtained around atezolizumab (anti-PD-L1) treatment. The receptor source for this set is a man in his 60s with urothelial cancer.

The rearrangement joins TRBV2 to TRBJ2-7; 11 bases fit TRBD1. Per germline, CDR1 SNHLY and CDR2 FYNNEI. The CDR3 has 13 amino acids. V lost 4 bases and J lost 11; bases outside the gene matches: 7. CDR3: CASSGDQGQGEYF. DNA for the CDR3: TGTGCCAGCAGTGGGGACCAGGGACAGGGGGAGTACTTC.

V usage is TRBV30 and J usage is TRBJ1-1; maybe TRBD1 (6 bases). Trimming left V 3 bases short and J 0 bases short, with 8 bases between. CDR1 GTSNPN and CDR2 SVGIG come from the germline V gene (reference sequence). This CDR3 comprises 13 residues. The CDR3 nucleotides are TGTGCCTGGAGGGACAGCTTGAACACTGAAGCTTTCTTT. This encodes CAWRDSLNTEAFF.

This clone was observed once. This chain connects TRBV7-2 to TRBJ2-4; possibly TRBD2 for D (7 bases). Trimming took 7 bases from V and 12 from J, leaving 16 bases between them. CDR1 and CDR2 (germline): SGHTA, FQGNSA. The CDR3 covers 12 residues. The CDR3 reads CASNGGGYAQYF. DNA of the CDR3: TGTGCCAGCAATGGGGGGGGCTATGCTCAGTACTTC.

This chain joins TRBV18 and TRBJ2-7, with no clear D. Trimming took 6 bases from V and 3 from J, leaving 9 bases between them. Germline V gene data show CDR1 as KGHSH and CDR2 as LQKENI. The CDR3 spans 12 residues. The CDR3 here is CASSSTHYEQYF. CDR3 in DNA: TGTGCCAGCTCGAGCACCCACTACGAGCAGTACTTC.

CDR3 sequence (DNA): TGTGCCAGCAGCTTGCCGGGTATGAACACTGAAGCTTTCTTT. The encoded protein is CASSLPGMNTEAFF. The chain employs TRBV5-4 and TRBJ1-1, with D hard to call. The CDR3 sequence is 14 residues long. Germline CDR1 reads SGHNT; CDR2 reads YYREEE (reference sequence). Trimming removed 1 base from V and 0 bases from J, with 7 bases in between.

V is TRBV6-1 and J is TRBJ2-3, with a tentative D call TRBD1 (6 bases). The ends were cut back, 8 bases at V and 0 bases at J, with 15 bases in the middle. Germline V lookup: CDR1 MNHNS, CDR2 SASEGT. The CDR3 extends over 15 amino acids. CDR3 protein: CASLRQDPSTDTQYF. The CDR3 DNA follows: TGTGCCAGCCTAAGACAGGATCCTAGCACAGATACGCAGTATTTT.

The table lists this clone with a few counts. The V gene is TRBV5-1, the J gene TRBJ2-3; TRBD2 matches at 10 bases. This CDR3 is built from 15 residues. With 4 bases clipped from V and 4 bases from J, the junction kept 6 bases outside the gene matches. Looked up from germline, CDR1 is SGHRS and CDR2 is YFSETQ. The CDR3 loop reads CASSPGTSEADTQYF. The CDR3 region has the DNA TGCGCCAGCAGCCCCGGGACTAGCGAGGCAGATACGCAGTATTTT. Complete variable domain (other parts from reference TRBV5-1 and TRBJ2-3): KAGVTQTPRYLIKTRGQQVTLSCSPISGHRSVSWYQQTPGQGLQFLFEYFSETQRNKGNFPGRFSGRQFSNSRSEMNVSTLELGDSALYLCASSPGTSEADTQYFGPGTRLTVL.

The rearrangement joins TRBV5-1 to TRBJ2-1; 9 bases map to TRBD1. V lost 3 bases and J lost 4; bases outside the gene matches: 5. This CDR3 spans 15 amino acids. The V gene's germline CDR1 is SGHRS and CDR2 YFSETQ. CDR3 DNA: TGCGCCAGCAGCTCACCGGGACAGGGATACAATGAGCAGTTCTTC. Translation: CASSSPGQGYNEQFF.

The chain joins TRBV30 to TRBJ1-1, with D possibly matching TRBD1 (5 bases). This CDR3 is 11 amino acids long. Trimming removed 3 bases from V and 11 bases from J, with 13 bases in between. Germline-derived CDR1 and CDR2 are GTSNPN and SVGIG (reference sequence). The CDR3 sequence is CAWRWTKAAFF. Written as DNA, the CDR3 is TGTGCCTGGAGGTGGACAAAGGCGGCTTTCTTT.

V and J are TRBV7-2 and TRBJ1-2, with 10 bases matching TRBD1. The CDR3 totals 15 residues. CDR1 and CDR2 (germline): SGHTA, FQGNSA. V lost 1 base to trimming and J lost 6 bases; unmatched junction nucleotides: 5. The CDR3 DNA reads TGTGCCAGCAGCTTAGGACAGGGGGCGCGTAATGGCTACACCTTC. Its protein is CASSLGQGARNGYTF. The full variable domain, rest sourced from reference TRBV7-2 and TRBJ1-2, is GAGVSQSPSNKVTEKGKDVELRCDPISGHTALYWYRQSLGQGLEFLIYFQGNSAPDKSGLPSDRFSAERTGGSVSTLTIQRTQQEDSAVYLCASSLGQGARNGYTFGSGTRLTVV.

CDR3 sequence: CASSEQGVGTEAFF. The DNA for the CDR3 is TGTGCCAGCAGCGAACAGGGGGTGGGCACTGAAGCTTTCTTT. The rearrangement joins TRBV9 to TRBJ1-1; 8 bases agree with TRBD1. The V and J ends lost 3 bases and 4 bases, in that order; junction bases with no gene match: 5. The germline V gene encodes CDR1 SGDLS and CDR2 YYNGEE. The length of the CDR3 is 14 residues.

The V call is TRBV6-1, the J call TRBJ2-7; TRBD1 might be the D (6 bases). CDR1 MNHNS and CDR2 SASEGT come from the germline V gene. This CDR3 has 12 residues. Trimming stripped 4 bases from V and 6 bases from J, with 10 bases between. CDR3 coding DNA: TGTGCCAGCAGTGCAACAGGGACCGAGCAGTACTTC. This translates into CASSATGTEQYF.

The genes are TRBV10-3 and TRBJ2-3; the match to TRBD1 covers 7 bases. The trim removed 9 bases at V and 2 bases at J, leaving 8 bases unmatched. Germline values: CDR1 ENHRY, CDR2 SYGVKD. This CDR3 comprises 14 residues. The CDR3 is CAITIQGITDTQYF. Written as DNA, the CDR3 is TGTGCCATAACAATACAGGGGATCACAGATACGCAGTATTTT.